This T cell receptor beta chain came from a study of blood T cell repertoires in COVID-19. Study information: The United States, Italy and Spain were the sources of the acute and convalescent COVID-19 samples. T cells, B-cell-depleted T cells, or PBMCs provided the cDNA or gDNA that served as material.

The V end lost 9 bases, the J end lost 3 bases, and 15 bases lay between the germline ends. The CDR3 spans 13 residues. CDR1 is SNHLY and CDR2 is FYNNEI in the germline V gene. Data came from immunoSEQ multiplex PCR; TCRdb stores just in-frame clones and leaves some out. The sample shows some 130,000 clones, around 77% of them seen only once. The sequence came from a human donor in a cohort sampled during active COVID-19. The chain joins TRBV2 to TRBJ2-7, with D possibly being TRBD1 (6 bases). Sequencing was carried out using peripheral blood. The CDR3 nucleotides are TGTGCCAGTTTCAGGGACACCTACTACGAGCAGTACTTC. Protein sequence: CASFRDTYYEQYF.